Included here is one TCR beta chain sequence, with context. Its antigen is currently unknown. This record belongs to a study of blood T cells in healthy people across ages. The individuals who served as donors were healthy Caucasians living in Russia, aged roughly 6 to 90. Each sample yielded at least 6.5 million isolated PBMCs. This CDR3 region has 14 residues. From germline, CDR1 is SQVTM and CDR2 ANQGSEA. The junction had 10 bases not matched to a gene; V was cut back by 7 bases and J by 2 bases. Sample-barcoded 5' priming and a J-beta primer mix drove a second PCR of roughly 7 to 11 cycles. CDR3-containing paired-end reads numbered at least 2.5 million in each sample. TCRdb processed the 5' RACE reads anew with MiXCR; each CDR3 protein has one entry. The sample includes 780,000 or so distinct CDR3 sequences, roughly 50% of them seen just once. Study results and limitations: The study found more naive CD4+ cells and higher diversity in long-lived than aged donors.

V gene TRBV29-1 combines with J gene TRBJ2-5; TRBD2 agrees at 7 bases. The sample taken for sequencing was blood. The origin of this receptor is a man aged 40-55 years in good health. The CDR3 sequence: CSAKRGGGQETQYF. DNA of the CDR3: TGCAGCGCTAAGCGGGGAGGAGGACAAGAGACCCAGTACTTC. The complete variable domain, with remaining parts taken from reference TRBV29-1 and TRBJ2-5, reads SAVISQKPSRDICQRGTSLTIQCQVDSQVTMMFWYRQQPGQSLTLIATANQGSEATYESGFVIDKFPISRPNLTFSTLTVSNMSPEDSSIYLCSAKRGGGQETQYFGPGTRLLVL.